This T cell receptor beta chain derives from a study of blood T cell repertoires in COVID-19. Trimming pared 7 bases from V and 7 bases from J, leaving 9 bases between. The V gene's germline CDR1 is MNHEY and CDR2 SMNVEV (reference sequence). CDR3 size: 11 residues. The table came from immunoSEQ multiplex PCR; TCRdb's copy has only in-frame clones and leaves some out. The data show about 210,000 clones, with more than 75% seen just once and approximately 5.2% held by the top ten. The rearrangement links TRBV27 to TRBJ2-3; TRBD1 might be the D (6 bases). The source is a woman in her 70s with COVID-19, enrolled during active disease. Sequencing input: peripheral blood. The CDR3 nucleotides read TGTGCCAGCAACAGGGAACATACGCAGTATTTT. This sequence encodes CASNREHTQYF.